This T cell receptor beta chain was documented in a study of T cell responses to AZD1222 COVID-19 vaccine. The overall study: Both about-4-week and about-12-week second-dose recipients were combined.

Germline values: CDR1 SEHNR, CDR2 FQNEAQ (reference sequence). The CDR3 length is 13 residues. Trimming pared 1 base from V and 0 bases from J, leaving 3 bases between. This table comes from immunoSEQ multiplex PCR, and its TCRdb copy is limited to in-frame clones, with some not included. The sample records 200,000 or so clones, around 94% being singletons. This clone came up a few times. As yet, its antigen is unknown. Findings and limits, study-wide: Baseline seropositives among AZD1222 recipients totaled only 6 or 7. Clonal diversity may have been underestimated, and the donors were mostly white British, with more females than males. In the spike-specific TCR repertoire, nearly half reportedly target unmutated variant regions.

The sample was peripheral blood, taken on day 0 of AZD1222 vaccination. The J gene is TRBJ1-1, the V gene TRBV7-9; unclear D gene. The sequence came from an adult in good health. This CDR3 is CASSLGMNTEAFF. DNA for the CDR3: TGTGCCAGCAGCTTAGGCATGAACACTGAAGCTTTCTTT.